The 25 T cell receptor beta chains given below trace back to one sample, sequenced in a study of blood T cell repertoires in COVID-19. Assay used: immunoSEQ multiplex PCR; TCRdb lists only in-frame clones, some missing. Of roughly 230,000 clones in the sample, roughly 91% are singletons; the top ten hold roughly 4%. Source material: PBMCs or T cells enriched from blood (not recorded which). Source of these receptors: a woman in her twenties or thirties with acute COVID-19.

The chain is built from TRBV29-1 and TRBJ2-7; 10 bases align to TRBD1. Germline lookup yields CDR1 SQVTM and CDR2 ANQGSEA. CDR3 size: 13 residues. The V gene end was trimmed by 4 bases and the J gene end by 4 bases; junction bases not matched to a gene: 4. Here the CDR3 DNA reads TGCAGCGTTGTGACAGGGGGCGGGTACGAGCAGTACTTC. Its translation is CSVVTGGGYEQYF.

The rearrangement uses TRBV5-6 and TRBJ1-2, with D uncertain. Trimming stripped 0 bases from V and 7 bases from J, with 16 bases between. This CDR3 contains 15 residues. CDR1 and CDR2 (germline): SGHDT, YYEEEE. CDR3 protein: CASSLVVTQARGYTF. The CDR3 bases are TGTGCCAGCAGCTTGGTGGTTACCCAAGCTCGTGGCTACACCTTC.

The rearrangement joins TRBV19 to TRBJ1-6; 7 nucleotides match TRBD1. The length of the CDR3 is 15 residues. The germline V gene has CDR1 LNHDA and CDR2 SQIVND (reference sequence). V shed 4 bases, J shed 0 bases, and the junction held 0 bases outside the gene matches. The CDR3 coding sequence is TGTGCCAGTAGTAACAGGGGCTCCTATAATTCACCCCTCCACTTT. This gives the protein CASSNRGSYNSPLHF.

DNA of the CDR3: TGCGCCAGCAGCCTAAACCCGGGACAGGGCTCTGGAAACACCATATATTTT. Translating it yields CASSLNPGQGSGNTIYF. The chain links TRBV5-1 to TRBJ1-3, with 9 bases fitting TRBD1. CDR1 SGHRS and CDR2 YFSETQ come from the germline V gene. The CDR3 runs 17 residues. The J segment lost 0 bases and the V segment lost 4 bases, leaving 8 bases of the junction unmatched.

The V gene is TRBV7-8, the J gene TRBJ1-1, with D maybe TRBD1 (5 bases). The CDR3 is 12 amino acids. The V end was cut by 5 bases, the J end by 8 bases, with 12 bases between. Germline V gives CDR1 SGHVS, CDR2 FQNEAQ. This CDR3 is CASSGGTGEAFF. The CDR3 coding sequence is TGTGCCAGCAGCGGAGGGACGGGAGAAGCTTTCTTT.

V usage is TRBV24-1 and J usage is TRBJ1-5; D uncertain. The ends were cut back, 7 bases at V and 5 bases at J, with 14 bases in the middle. The CDR3 has 14 amino acids. CDR1 and CDR2 from the germline V gene are KGHDR and SFDVKD. The chain's CDR3 is CATSPRGSHQPQHF. The CDR3 nucleotides are TGTGCCACCAGCCCCAGAGGCAGTCATCAGCCCCAGCATTTT.

J is TRBJ1-4 and V is TRBV29-1, with D possibly being TRBD1 (5 bases). The V gene lost 7 bases and the J gene lost 4 bases, with 25 bases spanning the gap. The CDR3 has 17 residues. Germline V CDR1 and CDR2: SQVTM, ANQGSEA. The CDR3 nucleotides are TGCAGCGCCCGGGCCCCTGTAGGAGGGGCGGATAATGAAAAACTGTTTTTT. Its protein product is CSARAPVGGADNEKLFF.

This chain's CDR3 is CAWSGINYGYTF. Written as DNA, the CDR3 is TGTGCCTGGAGTGGTATTAACTATGGCTACACCTTC. The chain carries TRBV30 and TRBJ1-2; no clear D gene. The ends were cut back, 1 base at V and 1 base at J, with 4 bases in the middle. Germline loops: CDR1 GTSNPN, CDR2 SVGIG (reference sequence). The CDR3 has 12 amino acids.

This sequence joins TRBV19 and TRBJ2-3; 11 positions agree with TRBD2. Germline assignment: CDR1 LNHDA and CDR2 SQIVND (reference sequence). This CDR3 contains 21 residues. The ends lost 0 bases at V and 2 bases at J; junction bases unmatched: 16. The CDR3 sequence: CASSIDPLAGGLPDLTDTQYF. DNA for the CDR3: TGTGCCAGTAGTATAGACCCTCTAGCGGGGGGCCTCCCTGACCTCACAGATACGCAGTATTTT. Supplemented by reference TRBV19 and TRBJ2-3, the full variable domain reads DGGITQSPKYLFRKEGQNVTLSCEQNLNHDAMYWYRQDPGQGLRLIYYSQIVNDFQKGDIAEGYSVSREKKESFPLTVTSAQKNPTAFYLCASSIDPLAGGLPDLTDTQYFGPGTRLTVL.

J is TRBJ1-2 and V is TRBV10-3, with D perhaps matching TRBD1 (5 bases). Trimming removed 6 bases from V and 8 bases from J, with 16 bases in between. The CDR3 is 13 residues long. The germline V gene has CDR1 ENHRY and CDR2 SYGVKD. The CDR3, as DNA: TGTGCCATCAGAACCACAGGTGATCTAGGCTACACCTTC. It translates to CAIRTTGDLGYTF.

The rearrangement links TRBV11-3 to TRBJ2-5; 12 bases align to TRBD1. There are 15 residues in the CDR3. Trimming took 5 bases from V and 5 from J; bases not matched to a gene: 6. Germline CDR1 and CDR2: SGHNT and YENEEA. For the CDR3, the DNA is TGTGCCAGCAGCCCGGGGACAGGGGGCGTGGAGACCCAGTACTTC. It translates to CASSPGTGGVETQYF.

In regard to this clone: At one of its ends the junction is not consistent with the germline gene, which may arise from a read error. The chain recombines TRBV15 with TRBJ1-6; D is unresolved. This CDR3 is 12 amino acids long. The germline V gene encodes CDR1 LNHNV and CDR2 YYDKDF (reference sequence). The CDR3 DNA reads TGTGCCACCGGTTTCTATAGTTCACCCCTCCACTTT. Its translation is CATGFYSSPLHF.

The chain couples TRBV2 to TRBJ2-7; possible D gene TRBD2, 5 bases. The CDR3 runs 15 residues. Germline assignment: CDR1 SNHLY and CDR2 FYNNEI. Trimming removed 6 bases from V and 2 bases from J, with 17 bases in between. The CDR3 bases are TGTGCCAGCAGCGCCCGGCTCGGGATCGCCTACGAGCAGTACTTC. Its translation: CASSARLGIAYEQYF.

The genes are TRBV3-1 (or the pseudogene TRBV3-2) and TRBJ1-2; D unresolved. This CDR3 is 13 amino acids long. The V end lost 2 bases, the J end lost 6 bases, and 10 bases lay between the germline ends. CDR1 LGHDT and CDR2 YNNKEL come from the germline V gene (reference sequence). CDR3 nucleotide sequence: TGTGCCAGCAGCCAATTAGTCGGGGATGGCTACACCTTC. Translated: CASSQLVGDGYTF.

J is TRBJ1-6 and V is TRBV15, with D possibly matching TRBD1 (5 bases). The germline gives CDR1 LNHNV, CDR2 YYDKDF (reference sequence). Trimming took 0 bases from V and 9 from J, leaving 6 bases between them. There are 13 residues in the CDR3. The DNA for the CDR3 is TGTGCCACCAGCAGAGAAAGGGGTTCACCCCTCCACTTT. Amino acid sequence: CATSRERGSPLHF.

The J gene is TRBJ1-1, the V gene TRBV2; possible D gene TRBD1, 5 bases. With 4 bases removed from V and 5 bases from J, the gap between germline ends came to 14 bases. This CDR3 is 14 amino acids long. The germline V gene has CDR1 SNHLY and CDR2 FYNNEI. CDR3 bases: TGTGCCAGCAGTGTGACAGCCGGGGGAACTGAAGCTTTCTTT. This codes for CASSVTAGGTEAFF.

This chain connects TRBV6-5 to TRBJ1-1, with a possible D match to TRBD1 (5 bases). CDR1 and CDR2 (germline): MNHEY, SVGAGI. The CDR3 is 15 residues long. The V and J ends lost 2 bases and 2 bases respectively, with 12 bases between them. The DNA for the CDR3 is TGTGCCAGCAGTTACGCGTCAGGGCTTAACACTGAAGCTTTCTTT. It codes for CASSYASGLNTEAFF.

The J gene is TRBJ2-3, the V gene TRBV7-9; 10 nucleotides match TRBD2. CDR1 and CDR2 (germline): SEHNR, FQNEAQ (reference sequence). V gave up 1 base and J gave up 2 bases; unmatched junction bases: 6. The CDR3 sequence is 17 residues long. DNA for the CDR3: TGTGCCAGCAGCTTAGGGCTAGCGGGGGAGACCACAGATACGCAGTATTTT. The encoded protein is CASSLGLAGETTDTQYF.

This rearrangement joins TRBV2 to TRBJ2-1, with TRBD1 identical over 10 bases. V gave up 11 bases and J gave up 3 bases; unmatched junction bases: 7. The CDR3 has 14 amino acids. The germline gives CDR1 SNHLY, CDR2 FYNNEI. This CDR3 reads CAGCRDRGYNEQFF. In DNA form, the CDR3 reads TGTGCCGGCTGTAGGGACAGGGGCTACAATGAGCAGTTCTTC.

V usage is TRBV10-3 and J usage is TRBJ2-5, with TRBD1 matching over 8 bases. Germline CDR1 reads ENHRY; CDR2 reads SYGVKD. The CDR3 extends over 13 amino acids. Unmatched junction bases numbered 4, after V lost 5 bases and J lost 5 bases. As DNA, the CDR3 is TGTGCCATCAGTAAAACAGGGGGGGAGACCCAGTACTTC. Translating it yields CAISKTGGETQYF.

The rearrangement joins TRBV5-1 to TRBJ2-2; 7 bases fit TRBD1. This CDR3 spans 13 amino acids. V lost 7 bases and J lost 0; bases outside the gene matches: 0. CDR1 SGHRS and CDR2 YFSETQ come from the germline V gene. In nucleotides, the CDR3 is TGCGCCAGCGGGACAGCGAACACCGGGGAGCTGTTTTTT. This sequence encodes CASGTANTGELFF.

The J gene is TRBJ1-2, the V gene TRBV4-1; D is undetermined. V was clipped by 2 bases and J by 1 base, with 8 bases between them. Germline CDR1 and CDR2: MGHRA and YSYEKL. The CDR3 length is 14 residues. CDR3 DNA: TGCGCCAGCAGCCAACCCCAGATTAACTATGGCTACACCTTC. Translating it yields CASSQPQINYGYTF.

This chain connects TRBV9 to TRBJ2-1, with TRBD2 matching 11 bases. Unmatched junction bases numbered 5, after V lost 0 bases and J lost 0 bases. This CDR3 comprises 18 residues. Germline lookup yields CDR1 SGDLS and CDR2 YYNGEE. CDR3 protein: CASSVVVSGGASYNEQFF. For the CDR3, the DNA is TGTGCCAGCAGCGTAGTAGTTAGCGGGGGGGCCTCCTACAATGAGCAGTTCTTC. The whole variable domain, filled in from reference TRBV9 and TRBJ2-1, reads DSGVTQTPKHLITATGQRVTLRCSPRSGDLSVYWYQQSLDQGLQFLIQYYNGEERAKGNILERFSAQQFPDLHSELNLSSLELGDSALYFCASSVVVSGGASYNEQFFGPGTRLTVL.

V is TRBV11-3 and J is TRBJ1-2, with TRBD1 identical over 9 bases. Germline trimming cut 11 bases from V and 8 bases from J; bases unmatched to any gene: 18. CDR1 is SGHNT and CDR2 is YENEEA in the germline V gene. The CDR3 totals 15 residues. The CDR3 bases are TGTGCCCGAACCCGTGGATCGGGACAGGGTTGCGGCTACACCTTC. This gives the protein CARTRGSGQGCGYTF.

V gene TRBV14 combines with J gene TRBJ1-3, with D unresolved. V was clipped by 4 bases and J by 7 bases, with 14 bases between them. The CDR3 sequence is 14 residues long. Germline values: CDR1 SGHDN, CDR2 FVKESK. The CDR3 nucleotides read TGTGCCAGCAGCCCCGCTGGGCAGCTTAACACCATATATTTT. Residues: CASSPAGQLNTIYF. The whole variable domain, filled in from reference TRBV14 and TRBJ1-3, reads EAGVTQFPSHSVIEKGQTVTLRCDPISGHDNLYWYRRVMGKEIKFLLHFVKESKQDESGMPNNRFLAERTGGTYSTLKVQPAELEDSGVYFCASSPAGQLNTIYFGEGSWLTVV.